What follows are 32 T cell receptor beta chains derived from one specimen sequenced in a study of cytomegalovirus exposure and HLA in healthy donors. TCRdb's table, derived via immunoSEQ multiplex PCR, lists solely in-frame clones and lacks some. There are about 120,000 clones in the sample; more than 75% occur only once, and roughly 5% lies in the top ten. Sequencing was done on a sample of PBMCs. These receptors came from a man between 18 and 35 years old in good health and CMV-seronegative.

This chain links TRBV27 with TRBJ2-1; 12 bases are a match to TRBD2. V trimming: 4 bases; J trimming: 3 bases; junction bases outside the gene matches: 7. This CDR3 is 17 amino acids long. CDR1 and CDR2 from the germline V gene are MNHEY and SMNVEV (reference sequence). The CDR3 loop reads CASSSGRLAGVYNEQFF. CDR3 in DNA: TGTGCCAGCAGTTCGGGCCGACTAGCGGGAGTCTACAATGAGCAGTTCTTC.

The chain's CDR3 is CATSRDYGGPEAFF. The CDR3 DNA reads TGTGCCACCAGCAGAGATTACGGGGGGCCTGAAGCTTTCTTT. J is TRBJ1-1 and V is TRBV15; a weak D match, TRBD1 (6 bases). With 0 bases removed from V and 6 bases from J, the gap between germline ends came to 11 bases. The CDR3 runs 14 residues. The germline V gene has CDR1 LNHNV and CDR2 YYDKDF (reference sequence).

This rearrangement joins TRBV27 to TRBJ1-1; TRBD1 matches 7 bases. The CDR3 extends over 14 amino acids. CDR1 is MNHEY, CDR2 SMNVEV, per germline (reference sequence). Trimming took 7 bases from V and 0 from J; bases not matched to a gene: 5. CDR3 sequence: CASTRTGLNTEAFF. CDR3 sequence (DNA): TGTGCCAGCACCCGGACAGGACTGAACACTGAAGCTTTCTTT.

V usage is TRBV29-1 and J usage is TRBJ1-4; 7 bases fit TRBD1. The length of the CDR3 is 13 residues. Looked up from germline, CDR1 is SQVTM and CDR2 is ANQGSEA. Trimming removed 7 bases from V and 10 bases from J; junction bases left unmatched: 12. DNA of the CDR3: TGCAGCGCGCAAGAGGGGGCGCGCGGAAAACTGTTTTTT. Encoded protein: CSAQEGARGKLFF.

The chain has TRBV7-2 and TRBJ1-5; TRBD1 might be the D (6 bases). The CDR3 is 15 residues long. V lost 5 bases and J 7 bases, leaving 18 bases between the germline ends. Per the germline V gene, CDR1 is SGHTA and CDR2 is FQGNSA. CDR3 nucleotide sequence: TGTGCCAGCAGCAAAGGGGGGGGAAAATGGCAGCCCCAGCATTTT. Protein product: CASSKGGGKWQPQHF.

The chain couples TRBV6-6 to TRBJ2-7, with 13 bases identical to TRBD2. Trimming at V came to 8 bases and at J to 7 bases, leaving 8 bases not matched to a gene. The length of the CDR3 is 14 residues. Germline CDR1 is MNHNY and CDR2 is SVGAGI (reference sequence). This CDR3 reads CASRTSGSRGEQYF. The CDR3 coding sequence is TGTGCCAGCCGGACTAGCGGGAGTCGTGGGGAGCAGTACTTC.

This clone was picked up one time. The rearrangement uses TRBV5-8 and TRBJ2-7; D is unresolved. From germline, CDR1 is SGHTS and CDR2 YDEGEE. The CDR3 extends over 12 amino acids. Trimming took off 6 bases at V and 0 bases at J, with 7 bases between the two ends. The CDR3 DNA reads TGTGCCAGCAAACTAAGCTCCTACGAGCAGTACTTC. It codes for CASKLSSYEQYF.

This chain's CDR3 is CATSRTGGSGQPQHF. CDR3 DNA sequence: TGTGCCACCAGCAGGACAGGGGGCAGTGGTCAGCCCCAGCATTTT. J is TRBJ1-5 and V is TRBV15; 10 nucleotides align to TRBD1. V trimming: 3 bases; J trimming: 6 bases; junction bases outside the gene matches: 5. The CDR3 has 15 residues. CDR1 and CDR2 from the germline V gene are LNHNV and YYDKDF (reference sequence).

The rearrangement links TRBV7-2 to TRBJ1-2; possibly TRBD1 for D (6 bases). From germline, CDR1 is SGHTA and CDR2 FQGNSA. CDR3 length equals 13 residues. V gave up 5 bases and J gave up 2 bases, with 9 bases separating them. The CDR3 region is CASSTTGNYGYTF. For the CDR3, the DNA is TGTGCCAGCAGCACGACAGGAAACTATGGCTACACCTTC.

The chain combines TRBV5-6 with TRBJ1-2, with 7 positions matching TRBD1. Germline V gene sequence: CDR1 SGHDT, CDR2 YYEEEE. After removal of 3 bases from V and 1 base from J, the junction contained 6 bases not matched to a gene. The CDR3 totals 15 residues. The CDR3: CASSSGQENNYGYTF. CDR3 in DNA: TGTGCCAGCAGCTCCGGACAGGAGAATAACTATGGCTACACCTTC.

The chain joins TRBV27 to TRBJ1-5, with TRBD1 matching 7 bases. The CDR3 runs 15 residues. The J segment lost 0 bases and the V segment lost 4 bases, leaving 3 bases of the junction unmatched. The germline gives CDR1 MNHEY, CDR2 SMNVEV (reference sequence). CDR3 in amino acids: CASSWDSNSNQPQHF. The CDR3 bases are TGTGCCAGCAGTTGGGACAGTAATAGCAATCAGCCCCAGCATTTT.

This chain links TRBV30 with TRBJ1-2; 10 bases map to TRBD1. V was pared by 7 bases and J by 5 bases, with 7 bases of the junction left unmatched. Germline CDR1 and CDR2: GTSNPN and SVGIG (reference sequence). The CDR3 is made up of 13 amino acids. The CDR3 is CASKTGGWYGYTF. In DNA, the CDR3 is TGTGCCTCCAAGACAGGGGGCTGGTATGGCTACACCTTC.

The chain links TRBV14 to TRBJ2-2, with D possibly called TRBD1 or TRBD2 (6 bases each). CDR1 is SGHDN, CDR2 FVKESK, per germline. The V gene lost 5 bases and the J gene lost 0 bases, with 19 bases spanning the gap. CDR3 size: 18 residues. The CDR3 sequence: CASSEGGAWEANTGELFF. The CDR3 DNA sequence: TGTGCCAGCAGCGAAGGGGGTGCTTGGGAGGCGAACACCGGGGAGCTGTTTTTT. The complete variable domain, with remaining parts taken from reference TRBV14 and TRBJ2-2, reads EAGVTQFPSHSVIEKGQTVTLRCDPISGHDNLYWYRRVMGKEIKFLLHFVKESKQDESGMPNNRFLAERTGGTYSTLKVQPAELEDSGVYFCASSEGGAWEANTGELFFGEGSRLTVL.

V and J are TRBV9 and TRBJ2-1; no firm D call. The CDR3 length is 12 residues. CDR1 and CDR2 from the germline V gene are SGDLS and YYNGEE. V was pared by 3 bases and J by 5 bases, with 6 bases between. This CDR3 reads CASSDFNNEQFF. The CDR3 DNA follows: TGTGCCAGCAGCGATTTCAACAATGAGCAGTTCTTC.

The rearrangement joins TRBV6-5 to TRBJ1-4; possible D gene TRBD1, 6 bases. Germline V gene sequence: CDR1 MNHEY, CDR2 SVGAGI. The CDR3 runs 14 residues. Trimming pared 4 bases from V and 4 bases from J, leaving 10 bases between. This chain's CDR3 is CASSLDSLNEKLFF. The CDR3 region has the DNA TGTGCCAGCAGTTTGGACAGCCTTAATGAAAAACTGTTTTTT.

With respect to this clone: The germline gene is not matched at one end of the junction; a read error may be the cause. This chain uses TRBV10-2 with TRBJ1-2; TRBD1 aligns across 8 bases. The CDR3 consists of 15 residues. Germline V CDR1 and CDR2: WSHSY, SAAADI. The CDR3 sequence: CASNEGRGPTYGYTF. Written as DNA, the CDR3 is TGCGCCAGCAATGAGGGCAGGGGGCCCACCTATGGCTACACCTTC.

The chain couples TRBV6-5 to TRBJ2-7; 8 positions agree with TRBD2. The J segment lost 9 bases and the V segment lost 5 bases, leaving 9 bases of the junction unmatched. Germline CDR1 MNHEY, CDR2 SVGAGI. The CDR3 runs to 13 residues. CDR3 in amino acids: CASSRDSGDAQYF. As DNA, the CDR3 is TGTGCCAGCAGTCGAGATAGCGGGGATGCGCAGTACTTC.

The gene calls are TRBV12-2 and TRBJ2-3; the table's TRBD2 call for D was not verified on the DNA. TRBV12-2 is flagged as a pseudogene. This CDR3 comprises 16 residues. The CDR3 is CASRAPPSDHTDTQYF. The CDR3 DNA sequence: TGTGCAAGTCGCGCCCCCCCTAGTGACCACACAGATACGCAGTATTTT.

This clone was observed a handful of times. The genes are TRBV5-1 and TRBJ2-7; perhaps TRBD1 as D (5 bases). The CDR3 extends over 12 amino acids. Germline assignment: CDR1 SGHRS and CDR2 YFSETQ. V lost 2 bases, J lost 4 bases, and 7 bases lay in between. The CDR3, as DNA: TGCGCCAGCAGCTTCAACAGGTACGAGCAGTACTTC. This translates into CASSFNRYEQYF.

The chain combines TRBV7-9 with TRBJ2-1; 8 bases are a match to TRBD2. Germline lookup yields CDR1 SEHNR and CDR2 FQNEAQ (reference sequence). This CDR3 is 16 amino acids long. V shed 5 bases and J 7 bases; nucleotides not matched to a gene: 13. The CDR3 sequence: CASSPHRGGLINEQFF. In DNA form, the CDR3 reads TGTGCCAGCAGCCCACACCGGGGGGGATTGATTAATGAGCAGTTCTTC.

In the case of this clone: Other DNA sequences in this specimen translate into the identical CDR3. The V and J genes are TRBV19 and TRBJ1-4; 7 positions agree with TRBD1. The J segment lost 0 bases and the V segment lost 5 bases, leaving 3 bases of the junction unmatched. The CDR3 loop spans 15 amino acids. Germline values: CDR1 LNHDA, CDR2 SQIVND (reference sequence). CDR3 in DNA: TGTGCCAGTAGTCCCGGGACAGCAACTAATGAAAAACTGTTTTTT. It translates to CASSPGTATNEKLFF.

The chain uses TRBV5-1 and TRBJ1-5, with D maybe TRBD1 (5 bases). The V gene lost 0 bases and the J gene lost 9 bases, with 16 bases spanning the gap. Germline assignment: CDR1 SGHRS and CDR2 YFSETQ. The CDR3 extends over 15 amino acids. CDR3 bases: TGCGCCAGCAGCTTGGATGACACCCTGGGGGGGCCCCAGCATTTT. This translates into CASSLDDTLGGPQHF. Filled out from reference TRBV5-1 and TRBJ1-5, the complete variable domain reads KAGVTQTPRYLIKTRGQQVTLSCSPISGHRSVSWYQQTPGQGLQFLFEYFSETQRNKGNFPGRFSGRQFSNSRSEMNVSTLELGDSALYLCASSLDDTLGGPQHFGDGTRLSIL.

The rearrangement joins TRBV5-1 to TRBJ1-1; D might be TRBD1 (6 bases). Trimming took off 4 bases at V and 1 base at J, with 14 bases between the two ends. CDR3 length equals 15 residues. Germline V gives CDR1 SGHRS, CDR2 YFSETQ. The CDR3 loop is CASSTAGVTNTEAFF. CDR3 sequence (DNA): TGCGCCAGCAGCACCGCAGGGGTAACGAACACTGAAGCTTTCTTT.

This chain uses TRBV19 with TRBJ2-7; TRBD2 agrees at 7 bases. With 4 bases clipped from V and 3 bases from J, the junction kept 3 bases outside the gene matches. CDR1 is LNHDA, CDR2 SQIVND, per germline (reference sequence). This CDR3 is built from 13 residues. The DNA of the CDR3 is TGTGCCAGTAGTAAGATAGCGGGCTACGAGCAGTACTTC. Its protein is CASSKIAGYEQYF. Variable domain in full (rest from reference TRBV19 and TRBJ2-7): DGGITQSPKYLFRKEGQNVTLSCEQNLNHDAMYWYRQDPGQGLRLIYYSQIVNDFQKGDIAEGYSVSREKKESFPLTVTSAQKNPTAFYLCASSKIAGYEQYFGPGTRLTVT.

This clone was observed a few times. The chain has TRBV6-5 and TRBJ2-7; possibly TRBD1 for D (6 bases). There are 12 residues in the CDR3. Trimming took off 7 bases at V and 4 bases at J, with 11 bases between the two ends. Germline V gene lookup returns CDR1 MNHEY and CDR2 SVGAGI. CDR3 sequence reads: CASTGVGYEQYF. CDR3 DNA sequence: TGTGCCAGCACAGGGGTGGGATACGAGCAGTACTTC.

The genes are TRBV11-3 and TRBJ2-5; D is ambiguous. Germline V CDR1 and CDR2: SGHNT, YENEEA. Trimming cost V 7 bases and J 4 bases, with 16 bases left between them. CDR3 length: 14 amino acids. The CDR3 sequence is CASIDLEDSETQYF. In DNA, the CDR3 is TGTGCCAGCATCGACCTCGAGGATTCAGAGACCCAGTACTTC.

The rearrangement joins TRBV6-5 to TRBJ1-1; D is possibly TRBD1 (6 bases). V was clipped by 2 bases and J by 4 bases, with 11 bases between them. Germline CDR1 is MNHEY and CDR2 is SVGAGI. The CDR3 sequence is 14 residues long. CDR3 nucleotides: TGTGCCAGCAGTTACGGGATCAGGGGCACTGAAGCTTTCTTT. Its protein is CASSYGIRGTEAFF.

The genes are TRBV2 and TRBJ2-5; 7 bases are a match to TRBD2. After removal of 8 bases from V and 2 bases from J, the junction contained 5 bases not matched to a gene. The CDR3 length is 13 residues. Germline loops: CDR1 SNHLY, CDR2 FYNNEI. The CDR3 spells CASGGGRQETQYF. The CDR3 DNA follows: TGTGCCAGCGGGGGGGGACGGCAAGAGACCCAGTACTTC.

The rearrangement joins TRBV7-9 to TRBJ2-7; the match to TRBD2 covers 13 bases. V gave up 4 bases and J gave up 3 bases; unmatched junction bases: 9. Germline loops: CDR1 SEHNR, CDR2 FQNEAQ (reference sequence). The CDR3 is 17 residues long. The CDR3 reads CASSSPPGTSGVYEQYF. The CDR3 DNA follows: TGTGCCAGCAGCTCTCCCCCCGGGACTAGCGGGGTCTACGAGCAGTACTTC.

The chain is built from TRBV15 and TRBJ1-1, with a possible D match to TRBD1 (5 bases). The V and J ends lost 3 bases and 6 bases respectively, with 11 bases between them. Germline V gene data show CDR1 as LNHNV and CDR2 as YYDKDF (reference sequence). The CDR3 spans 13 residues. In nucleotides, the CDR3 is TGTGCCACCAGCAGCCGGGAGGGGTCTGAAGCTTTCTTT. Translated: CATSSREGSEAFF.

This chain uses TRBV11-1 with TRBJ2-7, with a tentative D call TRBD2 (5 bases). This CDR3 spans 12 amino acids. Looked up from germline, CDR1 is SGHAT and CDR2 is FQDESV (reference sequence). V lost 8 bases, J lost 2 bases, and 10 bases lay in between. The CDR3 nucleotides are TGTGCCAGCGGACTTACGACCTACGAGCAGTACTTC. Its translation: CASGLTTYEQYF.

The chain links TRBV5-6 to TRBJ2-7, with a tentative D call TRBD1 (6 bases). The CDR3 has 12 residues. CDR1 SGHDT and CDR2 YYEEEE come from the germline V gene. The germline V and J ends were trimmed by 4 bases and 5 bases, with 10 bases remaining between them. This chain's CDR3 is CASSRWGHEQYF. CDR3 coding DNA: TGTGCCAGCAGCCGATGGGGGCACGAGCAGTACTTC.